The 21 T cell receptor beta chains presented below share a single source sample, sequenced in a study of PD-L1 blockade in urothelial cancer (dated by TCRdb to about 2017). Interpreted using the paper, the time point label stands for: pretreatment peripheral blood. The library was generated by the immunoSEQ multiplex PCR assay. This immuneACCESS table, as held by TCRdb, lists in-frame sequences with V and J called but not all clones. Of the missing ones, under half trace to an unresolved V gene in checked studies; the others have no known cause. Here the sample has 70,000 to 75,000 clones; about nine tenths occur a single time. Jointly, the top ten make up roughly 4.7% of the sample. The input for sequencing was PBMCs, taken around atezolizumab (anti-PD-L1) treatment. The receptors originated from a man between 65 and 80 years old with urothelial cancer.

The chain has TRBV15 and TRBJ2-7, with TRBD1 as a possible D gene (6 bases). The V gene lost 7 bases and the J gene lost 3 bases, with 13 bases spanning the gap. Germline values: CDR1 LNHNV, CDR2 YYDKDF (reference sequence). The CDR3 sequence is 13 residues long. The chain's CDR3 is CATTWDTNYEQYF. In nucleotides, the CDR3 is TGTGCCACCACCTGGGACACCAACTACGAGCAGTACTTC.

The chain joins TRBV9 to TRBJ2-6, with TRBD1 identical over 7 bases. The CDR3 is 19 amino acids. After removal of 0 bases from V and 1 base from J, the junction contained 10 bases not matched to a gene. Germline V lookup: CDR1 SGDLS, CDR2 YYNGEE. This CDR3 reads CASSVVKGGVRSGANVLTF. CDR3 nucleotide sequence: TGTGCCAGCAGCGTAGTAAAAGGGGGCGTTAGATCTGGGGCCAACGTCCTGACTTTC.

V gene TRBV19 combines with J gene TRBJ2-6; TRBD2 matches 12 bases. Germline lookup yields CDR1 LNHDA and CDR2 SQIVND (reference sequence). V lost 5 bases to trimming and J lost 1 base; unmatched junction nucleotides: 3. The length of the CDR3 is 17 residues. The CDR3 DNA reads TGTGCCAGTAGTCTAACTAGCGGGAGGTCTGGGGCCAACGTCCTGACTTTC. Translating gives CASSLTSGRSGANVLTF. The full variable domain, completed using reference TRBV19 and TRBJ2-6, is DGGITQSPKYLFRKEGQNVTLSCEQNLNHDAMYWYRQDPGQGLRLIYYSQIVNDFQKGDIAEGYSVSREKKESFPLTVTSAQKNPTAFYLCASSLTSGRSGANVLTFGAGSRLTVL.

V is TRBV19 and J is TRBJ2-7; TRBD2 aligns across 7 bases. CDR1 LNHDA and CDR2 SQIVND come from the germline V gene (reference sequence). The CDR3 has 16 amino acids. Trimming removed 4 bases from V and 0 bases from J; junction bases left unmatched: 9. The CDR3 DNA reads TGTGCCAGTAGTAGGAGAGGGCAGCGGGGCTCCTACGAGCAGTACTTC. This translates into CASSRRGQRGSYEQYF.

This chain links TRBV2 with TRBJ2-7; 9 bases are a match to TRBD1. CDR1 and CDR2 from the germline V gene are SNHLY and FYNNEI. V lost 5 bases, J lost 2 bases, and 1 base stayed unmatched. The CDR3 runs to 13 residues. CDR3 nucleotides: TGTGCCAGCAGTCGACAGGGGGCCTACGAGCAGTACTTC. Its translation: CASSRQGAYEQYF.

The chain combines TRBV5-4 with TRBJ1-3, with D tentatively TRBD1 (5 bases). V was clipped by 2 bases and J by 8 bases, with 11 bases between them. The CDR3 spans 13 residues. CDR1 and CDR2 (germline): SGHNT, YYREEE (reference sequence). The CDR3 region is CASSFQGRDTIYF. CDR3 sequence (DNA): TGTGCCAGCAGCTTCCAGGGTAGAGACACCATATATTTT.

V is TRBV5-1 and J is TRBJ1-1, with 9 bases aligning to TRBD1. Germline values: CDR1 SGHRS, CDR2 YFSETQ. CDR3 length: 15 amino acids. V lost 4 bases and J lost 5; bases outside the gene matches: 9. CDR3 sequence (DNA): TGCGCCAGCAGCCTGAACAGGGGGCGCGGGACTGAAGCTTTCTTT. Translating it yields CASSLNRGRGTEAFF. Drawing the rest from reference TRBV5-1 and TRBJ1-1, the complete variable domain is KAGVTQTPRYLIKTRGQQVTLSCSPISGHRSVSWYQQTPGQGLQFLFEYFSETQRNKGNFPGRFSGRQFSNSRSEMNVSTLELGDSALYLCASSLNRGRGTEAFFGQGTRLTVV.

A note on this clone: Other DNA variants within this sample encode the same CDR3. The chain carries TRBV14 and TRBJ2-3, with D possibly being TRBD1 (5 bases). There are 12 residues in the CDR3. V lost 4 bases and J 8 bases, leaving 10 bases between the germline ends. The germline CDR1 and CDR2 sequences are SGHDN and FVKESK. The CDR3 sequence is CASSPLGVTQYF. The CDR3 bases are TGTGCCAGCAGCCCCTTAGGGGTTACGCAGTATTTT.

The V call is TRBV18, the J call TRBJ1-4; D is undetermined. Trimming cost V 1 base and J 0 bases, with 6 bases left between them. The CDR3 runs 15 residues. Germline assignment: CDR1 KGHSH and CDR2 LQKENI. In DNA, the CDR3 is TGTGCCAGCTCACCACGAGGGTCAACTAATGAAAAACTGTTTTTT. This sequence encodes CASSPRGSTNEKLFF.

The chain employs TRBV6-5 and TRBJ1-2, with D uncertain. This CDR3 has 13 residues. The germline gives CDR1 MNHEY, CDR2 SVGAGI. V dropped 6 bases and J dropped 6 bases, with 14 bases sitting between them. CDR3 DNA sequence: TGTGCCAGCAGCCCGTTTATCTTAAATGGCTACACCTTC. Amino acid sequence: CASSPFILNGYTF.

This sequence joins TRBV30 and TRBJ1-2; the D is unclear. Trimming removed 3 bases at V and 2 bases at J, with 10 bases between. The CDR3 is 13 residues long. CDR1 and CDR2 from the germline V gene are GTSNPN and SVGIG (reference sequence). The CDR3 here is CAWRVRENYGYTF. CDR3 bases: TGTGCCTGGAGAGTAAGAGAAAACTATGGCTACACCTTC.

The V and J genes are TRBV28 and TRBJ1-5, with D tentatively TRBD1 (6 bases). V lost 1 base, J lost 4 bases, and 14 bases lay in between. The CDR3 covers 16 residues. Germline V gives CDR1 MDHEN, CDR2 SYDVKM. The chain's CDR3 is CASSLSLAGENQPQHF. CDR3 in DNA: TGTGCCAGCAGTTTATCCCTCGCAGGGGAAAATCAGCCCCAGCATTTT.

V is TRBV10-2 and J is TRBJ2-5, with 12 bases aligning to TRBD2. J was trimmed by 4 bases and V by 6 bases; bases with no gene match: 6. Germline CDR1 WSHSY, CDR2 SAAADI. The CDR3 covers 15 residues. The CDR3 nucleotides read TGCGCCAGCAGGCTAGCGGGAGGGCCCGGAGAGACCCAGTACTTC. It is translated as CASRLAGGPGETQYF.

The chain joins TRBV11-2 to TRBJ1-1; a possible D gene is TRBD1 (6 bases). The CDR3 is 16 residues long. Trimming took off 1 base at V and 0 bases at J, with 12 bases between the two ends. Germline V gene sequence: CDR1 SGHAT, CDR2 FQNNGV. CDR3 protein: CASSLGTVPMNTEAFF. In nucleotides, the CDR3 is TGTGCCAGCAGCTTAGGGACAGTTCCTATGAACACTGAAGCTTTCTTT.

This chain uses TRBV27 with TRBJ2-7; 8 bases fit TRBD1. J gave up 1 base and V 8 bases, and 4 bases lay outside the gene matches. The CDR3 totals 13 residues. CDR1 and CDR2 (germline): MNHEY, SMNVEV (reference sequence). This CDR3 is CASSRTGSYEQYF. Written as DNA, the CDR3 is TGTGCCAGCTCCCGGACAGGGTCCTACGAGCAGTACTTC.

The chain couples TRBV4-1 to TRBJ1-2; no clear D gene. Looked up from germline, CDR1 is MGHRA and CDR2 is YSYEKL. The CDR3 loop spans 18 amino acids. Trimming cost V 1 base and J 0 bases, with 18 bases left between them. The DNA for the CDR3 is TGCGCCAGCAGCCAAGCGCCGGGGAACATTCGAGCTAACTATGGCTACACCTTC. Amino acid sequence: CASSQAPGNIRANYGYTF.

The J gene is TRBJ1-4, the V gene TRBV16; a possible D gene is TRBD1 (6 bases). Trimming pared 4 bases from V and 7 bases from J, leaving 13 bases between. The CDR3 is 14 amino acids. CDR1 is KGHSY and CDR2 is FQNENV in the germline V gene. The CDR3, as DNA: TGTGCCAGCAGCCGTACAGGGTTTGGTGAAAAACTGTTTTTT. Amino acids: CASSRTGFGEKLFF.

V is TRBV29-1 and J is TRBJ2-7, with TRBD2 identical over 7 bases. CDR1 is SQVTM, CDR2 ANQGSEA, per germline. Losses at the gene ends were 4 bases for V and 4 bases for J; bases not matched to a gene: 4. The length of the CDR3 is 12 residues. The chain's CDR3 is CSVGGGGYEQYF. The CDR3 DNA reads as TGCAGCGTTGGGGGGGGAGGGTACGAGCAGTACTTC.

The gene calls are TRBV6-1 and TRBJ1-4; 9 bases are shared with TRBD1. CDR3 size: 14 residues. Germline V CDR1 and CDR2: MNHNS, SASEGT. The V gene end was trimmed by 6 bases and the J gene end by 8 bases; junction bases not matched to a gene: 7. CDR3 in amino acids: CASRTTGGREKLFF. Here the CDR3 DNA reads TGTGCCAGCAGGACGACAGGGGGAAGGGAAAAACTGTTTTTT.

The chain couples TRBV9 to TRBJ2-5, with 10 bases that match TRBD2. With V trimmed by 3 bases and J by 3 bases, 2 bases remained unmatched. Germline CDR1 SGDLS, CDR2 YYNGEE. The CDR3 contains 14 residues. Here the CDR3 DNA reads TGTGCCAGCAGCGCCGGGACTAGCGAAGAGACCCAGTACTTC. Amino acid sequence: CASSAGTSEETQYF.

This clone was counted once. The rearrangement uses TRBV6-5 and TRBJ1-2, with D maybe TRBD1 (5 bases). Trimming left V 5 bases short and J 4 bases short, with 17 bases between. This CDR3 has 15 residues. The germline CDR1 and CDR2 sequences are MNHEY and SVGAGI. DNA of the CDR3: TGTGCCAGCAGTCCCGGGGGAGCGGTCGGCTATGGCTACACCTTC. This sequence encodes CASSPGGAVGYGYTF.